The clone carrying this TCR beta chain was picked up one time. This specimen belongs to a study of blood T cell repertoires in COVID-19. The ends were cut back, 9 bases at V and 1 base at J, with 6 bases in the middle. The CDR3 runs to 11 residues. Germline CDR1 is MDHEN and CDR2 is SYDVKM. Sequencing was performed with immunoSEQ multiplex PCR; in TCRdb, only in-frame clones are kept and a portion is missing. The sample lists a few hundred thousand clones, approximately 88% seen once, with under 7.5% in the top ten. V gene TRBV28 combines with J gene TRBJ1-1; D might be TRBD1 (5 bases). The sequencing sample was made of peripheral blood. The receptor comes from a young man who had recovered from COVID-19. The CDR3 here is CASTGNTEAFF. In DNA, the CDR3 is TGTGCCAGTACAGGGAACACTGAAGCTTTCTTT. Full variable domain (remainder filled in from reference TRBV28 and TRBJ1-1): DVKVTQSSRYLVKRTGEKVFLECVQDMDHENMFWYRQDPGLGLRLIYFSYDVKMKEKGDIPEGYSVSREKKERFSLILESASTNQTSMYLCASTGNTEAFFGQGTRLTVV.